This record covers a single T cell receptor beta chain. Antigen specificity is unknown. This specimen comes from a study of CD4 T cells in relation to SARS-CoV-2 and coronaviruses. Overall study findings and caveats: In approximately 70% of donors, memory CD4+ clonotypes crossrecognized SARS-CoV-2 and at least one common cold coronavirus spike. This crossreactivity analysis covered spike protein alone, no other viral proteins. Memory recall responses, not primary responses primed in culture, are what the assay detects. SARS-CoV-2-driven expansion was significantly weaker in crossreactive than monoreactive clones.

Clones were sequenced by immunoSEQ multiplex PCR, and TCRdb holds only the in-frame ones, with some missing. The data show 60,000 to 80,000 clones, about 90% seen once. Germline assignment: CDR1 SGHNT and CDR2 YENEEA. V lost 5 bases and J 2 bases, leaving 12 bases between the germline ends. The CDR3 is 15 amino acids. The unexposed donors gave CD4+ T cells in about 2010-2018, prior to COVID-19. The clonotype originates from a human donor in good health. The sequencing sample was made of memory CD4+ T cells from PBMCs. This chain connects TRBV11-3 to TRBJ2-2; D might be TRBD1 or TRBD2, each matching 6 bases. The CDR3 here is CASSRGTRNTGELFF. CDR3 sequence (DNA): TGTGCCAGCAGCCGCGGGACAAGAAACACCGGGGAGCTGTTTTTT.